Below are 22 T cell receptor beta chains sequenced from a single sample in a study of T cells after yellow fever vaccination. TCRdb passed the 5' RACE reads through MiXCR, listing each CDR3 protein once. The sample yields more than 200,000 distinct CDR3 sequences, 3.6% seen once. Sequencing was performed on PBMCs, taken 15 days after the yellow fever booster vaccination. The receptors shown here come from a man aged 18 to 35 who received the YFV17D yellow fever vaccine.

This clonotype was recorded many times. The V and J genes are TRBV28 and TRBJ1-5; tentative D call: TRBD1 (6 bases). The CDR3 is made up of 13 amino acids. Trimming took off 10 bases at V and 6 bases at J, with 16 bases between the two ends. The V gene's germline CDR1 is MDHEN and CDR2 SYDVKM. CDR3 nucleotide sequence: TGTGCCACCAAACAGGGTGGGATTCAGCCCCAGCATTTT. Translation gives CATKQGGIQPQHF.

This clonotype was seen repeatedly, ten times or more. The chain recombines TRBV7-2 with TRBJ2-3; 8 bases fit TRBD1. With V trimmed by 5 bases and J by 2 bases, 6 bases remained unmatched. This CDR3 region has 15 residues. The germline CDR1 and CDR2 sequences are SGHTA and FQGNSA. Here the CDR3 reads CASSPRTGTTDTQYF. The CDR3 bases are TGTGCCAGCAGCCCGAGGACAGGGACCACAGATACGCAGTATTTT.

This clonotype occurred many times. The gene calls are TRBV7-9 and TRBJ2-1, with 10 bases lining up with TRBD2. The CDR3 length is 16 residues. Germline CDR1 reads SEHNR; CDR2 reads FQNEAQ (reference sequence). V lost 4 bases and J lost 4; bases outside the gene matches: 7. The CDR3 sequence is CASSSRAGGAYNEQFF. As DNA, the CDR3 is TGTGCCAGCAGCTCCCGAGCGGGGGGGGCTTACAATGAGCAGTTCTTC.

This clonotype has a count of ten or more. The chain is built from TRBV7-9 and TRBJ2-7; 8 nucleotides agree with TRBD1. V lost 5 bases and J lost 3; bases outside the gene matches: 3. In germline, CDR1 is SEHNR, CDR2 FQNEAQ (reference sequence). The CDR3 is 13 residues long. The CDR3 sequence: CASSGQGYYEQYF. CDR3 in DNA: TGTGCCAGCAGCGGACAGGGCTACTACGAGCAGTACTTC.

This clonotype was observed a handful of times. The rearrangement links TRBV19 to TRBJ2-5, with 8 bases identical to TRBD1. The CDR3 totals 17 residues. V lost 5 bases, J lost 1 base, and 12 bases stayed unmatched. CDR1 is LNHDA and CDR2 is SQIVND in the germline V gene (reference sequence). CDR3 protein: CASSSGQGARGQETQYF. CDR3 nucleotide sequence: TGTGCCAGTAGTTCAGGGCAGGGGGCGCGTGGCCAAGAGACCCAGTACTTC.

This clonotype came up many times. V is TRBV4-3 and J is TRBJ1-3; no clear D. The CDR3 is 17 amino acids. Trimming left V 0 bases short and J 0 bases short, with 12 bases between. Per germline, CDR1 LGHNA and CDR2 YSLEER. The CDR3 region has the DNA TGCGCCAGCAGCCAAGAGGGCGCAGGCTCCTCTGGAAACACCATATATTTT. Translating gives CASSQEGAGSSGNTIYF.

This clonotype was recorded at least ten times. V is TRBV7-2 and J is TRBJ1-5; D is unclear. V lost 5 bases to trimming and J lost 0 bases, with 11 bases between them. The CDR3 totals 15 residues. Per germline, CDR1 SGHTA and CDR2 FQGNSA. CDR3 in DNA: TGTGCCAGCAGCCTGGACGGTTATAGCAATCAGCCCCAGCATTTT. This gives the protein CASSLDGYSNQPQHF. Using reference TRBV7-2 and TRBJ1-5 for the parts outside the CDR3, the full variable domain is GAGVSQSPSNKVTEKGKDVELRCDPISGHTALYWYRQSLGQGLEFLIYFQGNSAPDKSGLPSDRFSAERTGGSVSTLTIQRTQQEDSAVYLCASSLDGYSNQPQHFGDGTRLSIL.

This clonotype was observed at least ten times. A read error may account for a junction end that differs from germline. The chain carries TRBV27 and TRBJ1-5, with TRBD1 matching over 9 bases. Per the germline V gene, CDR1 is MNHEY and CDR2 is SMNVEV (reference sequence). The CDR3 consists of 15 residues. CDR3: CASSSGTGLNRPQHF. The CDR3 DNA sequence: TGTGCCAGCAGTTCAGGGACAGGGCTAAATCGGCCCCAGCATTTT.

This clonotype was recorded many times. The chain couples TRBV7-6 to TRBJ1-1; TRBD1 is a possible D gene (6 bases). V was cut by 1 base and J by 3 bases, with 12 bases left in between. The length of the CDR3 is 15 residues. Germline V gene sequence: CDR1 SGHVS, CDR2 FNYEAQ. CDR3 loop: CASSLDWGADTEAFF. For the CDR3, the DNA is TGTGCCAGCAGCTTAGATTGGGGGGCGGACACTGAAGCTTTCTTT.

This clonotype has at least ten counts. The chain uses TRBV7-2 and TRBJ2-2; 7 bases fit TRBD1. Losses at the gene ends were 1 base for V and 9 bases for J; bases not matched to a gene: 5. The CDR3 loop spans 14 amino acids. Germline CDR1 and CDR2: SGHTA and FQGNSA. CDR3 bases: TGTGCCAGCAGCTTAGGCCAGGGGGTCAGGGAGCTGTTTTTT. It encodes CASSLGQGVRELFF.

This clonotype was observed many times. The chain recombines TRBV5-5 with TRBJ1-5; the D gene is possibly TRBD1 (5 bases). In germline, CDR1 is SGHKS, CDR2 YYEKEE (reference sequence). V was trimmed by 4 bases and J by 7 bases, leaving 15 bases between them. This CDR3 has 14 residues. For the CDR3, the DNA is TGTGCCAGCAGCACCCGACAGTCGGGGCAGCCCCAGCATTTT. Protein: CASSTRQSGQPQHF.

The sample holds many counts of this clonotype. The V and J genes are TRBV6-1 and TRBJ2-7; 10 bases fit TRBD1. CDR1 is MNHNS and CDR2 is SASEGT in the germline V gene. The CDR3 runs to 14 residues. The V and J ends lost 4 bases and 2 bases, in that order; junction bases with no gene match: 2. CDR3 sequence reads: CASSAGTGAYEQYV. The CDR3 region has the DNA TGTGCCAGCAGTGCCGGGACAGGGGCCTACGAGCAGTACGTC.

This clonotype was counted at least ten times. The J gene is TRBJ2-5, the V gene TRBV2; 10 nucleotides agree with TRBD2. The CDR3 length is 16 residues. Germline CDR1 and CDR2: SNHLY and FYNNEI. V was clipped by 7 bases and J by 2 bases; unmatched bases: 10. The CDR3 DNA reads TGTGCCAGCACCGGGTTTACTAGCGGGGAACAAGAGACCCAGTACTTC. It translates to CASTGFTSGEQETQYF. Supplemented by reference TRBV2 and TRBJ2-5, the full variable domain reads EPEVTQTPSHQVTQMGQEVILRCVPISNHLYFYWYRQILGQKVEFLVSFYNNEISEKSEIFDDQFSVERPDGSNFTLKIRSTKLEDSAMYFCASTGFTSGEQETQYFGPGTRLLVL.

Remarks on this clonotype: This clone may be a read error of a much larger clone one base away. The genes are TRBV7-9 and TRBJ2-7, with D hard to call. V was cut by 3 bases and J by 2 bases, with 8 bases left in between. The CDR3 consists of 13 residues. The germline CDR1 and CDR2 sequences are SEHNR and FQNEAQ (reference sequence). CDR3 DNA: TGTGCCAGCAGCTTTGGGTGTACCTACGAGCAGTACTTC. It specifies CASSFGCTYEQYF. The whole variable domain, filled in from reference TRBV7-9 and TRBJ2-7, reads DTGVSQNPRHKITKRGQNVTFRCDPISEHNRLYWYRQTLGQGPEFLTYFQNEAQLEKSRLLSDRFSAERPKGSFSTLEIQRTEQGDSAMYLCASSFGCTYEQYFGPGTRLTVT.

This clonotype was recorded many times. The V and J genes are TRBV14 and TRBJ1-2, with 7 positions matching TRBD1. With 1 base clipped from V and 7 bases from J, the junction kept 6 bases outside the gene matches. The CDR3 has 14 amino acids. CDR1 SGHDN and CDR2 FVKESK come from the germline V gene. The CDR3 DNA is TGTGCCAGCAGCCAAGTTGACAGGGAGACTGGCTACACCTTC. Protein: CASSQVDRETGYTF.

Note on this clonotype: This sequence may be a read error, since a much larger clone differs from it by one base. CDR3: CASSHAYSGTALYTF. CDR3 DNA: TGTGCCAGCAGCCATGCTTACTCCGGGACAGCGTTGTACACCTTC. The gene calls are TRBV3-1 and TRBJ1-2; 7 bases are shared with TRBD1. Per the germline V gene, CDR1 is LGHDT and CDR2 is YNNKEL (reference sequence). V was pared by 3 bases and J by 11 bases, with 15 bases of the junction left unmatched. This CDR3 contains 15 residues.

This clonotype has at least ten counts. The junction and the germline gene differ at one end; a read error may be behind it. J is TRBJ2-3 and V is TRBV12-3 or TRBV12-4; TRBD1 aligns across 8 bases. The CDR3 runs to 14 residues. CDR3 sequence reads: CASSLTGGTDTQYF. The CDR3 DNA sequence: TGCGCCAGCAGCCTAACAGGGGGAACAGATACGCAGTATTTT.

This chain uses TRBV7-8 with TRBJ1-4; D not resolved. The CDR3 totals 13 residues. V shed 0 bases and J shed 8 bases, with 7 bases lying between them. Germline loops: CDR1 SGHVS, CDR2 FQNEAQ. The CDR3 DNA reads TGTGCCAGCAGCTTAGCGAGTAGCGAAAAACTGTTTTTT. Protein sequence: CASSLASSEKLFF. Using reference TRBV7-8 and TRBJ1-4 for the parts outside the CDR3, the full variable domain is GAGVSQSPRYKVAKRGQDVALRCDPISGHVSLFWYQQALGQGPEFLTYFQNEAQLDKSGLPSDRFFAERPEGSVSTLKIQRTQQEDSAVYLCASSLASSEKLFFGSGTQLSVL.

This clonotype was found many times. The junction does not match germline at one end; this may be a read error. The chain links TRBV6-5 to TRBJ1-1; TRBD1 matches 7 bases. The CDR3 spans 17 residues. Germline V lookup: CDR1 MNHEY, CDR2 SVGAGI. Here the CDR3 DNA reads TGTGCCAGCAGCCGCCCCCCGCCTGGGACAGTGAAGACTGAAGCTTTCTTT. Translation: CASSRPPPGTVKTEAFF.

This clonotype has a count of ten or more. The chain is built from TRBV5-1 and TRBJ1-1; maybe TRBD1 (5 bases). V lost 4 bases to trimming and J lost 1 base, with 11 bases between them. This CDR3 has 14 residues. Germline V CDR1 and CDR2: SGHRS, YFSETQ. The CDR3 sequence: CASSVDSGNTEAFF. The DNA for the CDR3 is TGCGCCAGCAGCGTCGACAGCGGGAACACTGAAGCTTTCTTT.

This clonotype came up many times. The chain links TRBV29-1 to TRBJ2-3, with a weak D call TRBD2 (6 bases). CDR3 size: 12 residues. Trimming left V 6 bases short and J 0 bases short, with 7 bases between. Germline V CDR1 and CDR2: SQVTM, ANQGSEA. CDR3 DNA: TGCAGCGTGGGGACTAGCACAGATACGCAGTATTTT. It codes for CSVGTSTDTQYF.

This clonotype showed up many times. The chain recombines TRBV5-5 with TRBJ2-2; TRBD2 matches 8 bases. The CDR3 loop spans 17 amino acids. Germline loops: CDR1 SGHKS, CDR2 YYEKEE (reference sequence). The ends lost 7 bases at V and 3 bases at J; junction bases unmatched: 14. CDR3 in DNA: TGTGCCAGCGCCCCACTTCCGGGGGGGACTTACACCGGGGAGCTGTTTTTT. Translating it yields CASAPLPGGTYTGELFF.